The 6 T cell receptor beta chains below come from one sample, sequenced in a study of T cells in localized non-small cell lung cancer. Profiling relied on immunoSEQ multiplex PCR, and the TCRdb table lists in-frame clones only, not all of them. This table has about 82,000 clones, around 80% appearing once. Sample: PBMCs, taken before any cancer treatment. The receptor set was obtained from a man aged 40 to 69 with stage II squamous cell lung carcinoma.

The chain combines TRBV4-3 with TRBJ2-7; 7 bases fit TRBD2. Per the germline V gene, CDR1 is LGHNA and CDR2 is YSLEER. This CDR3 spans 17 amino acids. V was clipped by 0 bases and J by 4 bases; unmatched bases: 12. The CDR3 protein is CASSQEGRGEKDYEQYF. Written as DNA, the CDR3 is TGCGCCAGCAGCCAAGAGGGACGGGGGGAGAAGGATTACGAGCAGTACTTC.

This chain connects TRBV23-1 to TRBJ2-3; D may be TRBD2 (5 bases). TRBV23-1 is flagged as an ORF with uncertain function. Trimming removed 0 bases at V and 4 bases at J, with 14 bases between. The CDR3 is 16 residues long. CDR3 in DNA: TGCGCCAGCAGTCAATCATCGGGGAGCCTCGCAGATACGCAGTATTTT. As protein: CASSQSSGSLADTQYF.

The V gene is TRBV15, the J gene TRBJ1-4; D is possibly TRBD1 (5 bases). Germline V lookup: CDR1 LNHNV, CDR2 YYDKDF (reference sequence). CDR3 length: 15 residues. V lost 5 bases, J lost 4 bases, and 14 bases lay in between. CDR3 DNA: TGTGCCACCAGCGGTGAGGGGTTTGGTAATGAAAAACTGTTTTTT. Translating it yields CATSGEGFGNEKLFF.

V gene TRBV7-6 combines with J gene TRBJ2-7; D unresolved. Trimming shortened V by 2 bases and J by 3 bases, and 11 bases separated the two germline ends. Germline V gene sequence: CDR1 SGHVS, CDR2 FNYEAQ. This CDR3 region has 14 residues. DNA for the CDR3: TGTGCCAGCAGCTTATATGGGATGGGCTACGAGCAGTACTTC. Translated, it gives CASSLYGMGYEQYF.

The rearrangement joins TRBV18 to TRBJ1-2; D not resolved. The ends were cut back, 0 bases at V and 7 bases at J, with 9 bases in the middle. CDR1 is KGHSH and CDR2 is LQKENI in the germline V gene. The CDR3 is 13 amino acids. As DNA, the CDR3 is TGTGCCAGCTCACCACCGCGGGAGGCTGGCTACACCTTC. The encoded protein is CASSPPREAGYTF. The variable domain in full, with the rest retrieved from reference TRBV18 and TRBJ1-2, is NAGVMQNPRHLVRRRGQEARLRCSPMKGHSHVYWYRQLPEEGLKFMVYLQKENIIDESGMPKERFSAEFPKEGPSILRIQQVVRGDSAAYFCASSPPREAGYTFGSGTRLTVV.

The V call is TRBV7-6, the J call TRBJ1-1; a weak D match, TRBD1 (5 bases). The germline V and J ends were trimmed by 5 bases and 8 bases, with 15 bases remaining between them. The length of the CDR3 is 13 residues. From germline, CDR1 is SGHVS and CDR2 FNYEAQ. CDR3 protein: CASSPRPGVEAFF. As DNA, the CDR3 is TGTGCCAGCAGCCCCCGACCGGGGGTCGAAGCTTTCTTT.